This note documents a single TCR beta chain sequence. The entry originates in a study of technical replicates of blood from a handful of donors. Only in-frame clones appear in the TCRdb table, and some are missing; sequencing was by immunoSEQ multiplex PCR. Of some 70,000 clones listed, about 91% were seen once; the top ten hold around 0.37%. This CDR3 contains 10 residues. Between the trimmed V and J ends, which lost 8 bases and 2 bases, there was a span of 5 bases. Germline CDR1 reads SQVTM; CDR2 reads ANQGSEA. The J gene is TRBJ2-3, the V gene TRBV29-1, with D hard to call. Sequencing was performed on T cells isolated from PBMCs. The sequence derives from a human donor in good health. CDR3 sequence: CSTNTDTQYF. The DNA for the CDR3 is TGCAGCACAAACACAGATACGCAGTATTTT.